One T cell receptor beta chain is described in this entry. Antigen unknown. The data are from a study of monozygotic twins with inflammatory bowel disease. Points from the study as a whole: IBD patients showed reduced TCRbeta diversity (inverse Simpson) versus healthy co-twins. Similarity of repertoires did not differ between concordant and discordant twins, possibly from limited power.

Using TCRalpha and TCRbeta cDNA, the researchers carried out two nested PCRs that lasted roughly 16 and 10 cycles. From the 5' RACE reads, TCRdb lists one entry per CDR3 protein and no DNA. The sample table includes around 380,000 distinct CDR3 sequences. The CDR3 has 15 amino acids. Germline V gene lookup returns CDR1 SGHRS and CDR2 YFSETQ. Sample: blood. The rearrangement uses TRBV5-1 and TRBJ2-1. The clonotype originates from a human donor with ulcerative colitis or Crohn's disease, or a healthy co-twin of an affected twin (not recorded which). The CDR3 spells CASSLTGESYNEQFF.